This T cell receptor (beta chain) was sequenced during a study of blood T cell repertoires in COVID-19. Authors' methods: It was from reference gene primer amplification that nucleated cell counts were estimated. Assay used: immunoSEQ multiplex PCR; TCRdb lists only in-frame clones, some missing. From that table come the V and J calls and clone size; the DNA was used to work out D and trimming. The table lists about 200,000 clones, roughly 90% of them singletons, with roughly 8.8% in the top ten. Ages ranged from 18 to 89 years, with residence in some 25 US areas. Participants reported their clinical history, and cohort assignment relied on those reports. CDR1 is KGHDR and CDR2 is SFDVKD in the germline V gene. V lost 4 bases and J lost 4, with 12 bases in between. The length of the CDR3 is 14 residues.

The J gene is TRBJ1-2, the V gene TRBV24-1; D call uncertain. The sequence was collected from a woman under 30 who had recovered from COVID-19. Sequencing was carried out using PBMCs or T cells enriched from blood (not recorded which). CDR3 loop: CATSDSETVYGYTF. In DNA, the CDR3 is TGTGCCACCAGTGACTCGGAGACCGTCTATGGCTACACCTTC.